The clone carrying this TCR beta chain was counted a single time. Its antigen is as yet unknown. This entry belongs to a study of Ad26.COV2.S vaccination and SARS-CoV-2 variants. Repertoires were generated with immunoSEQ multiplex PCR, while TCRdb's copy carries only in-frame clones and drops some. The sample has around 370,000 clones, roughly 84% seen once; the top ten hold 3.3%. Treatment denoted: about 20 received Ad26.COV2.S at low or high dose, single or two shots; several received placebo; per-sample allocation not given. Specimens were obtained on day 63 following the first vaccine or placebo injection. An Ad26 vector expressing Wuhan-strain SARS-CoV-2 spike constituted the vaccine. The CDR3 runs 13 residues. Trimming took off 1 base at V and 4 bases at J, with 7 bases between the two ends. The germline V gene encodes CDR1 SGHDN and CDR2 FVKESK. Findings and limits, study-wide: Possibly, TCR breadth and depth analyses underestimated total T cell responses.

The chain recombines TRBV14 with TRBJ2-5, with a tentative D call TRBD2 (5 bases). This sequence originates from a person aged 18 to 65 who received the Ad26.COV2.S COVID-19 vaccine or a placebo. Here the sequenced sample was peripheral blood, taken in a trial of Ad26.COV2.S vaccine versus placebo. CDR3 sequence reads: CASSQVRGETQYF. The DNA of the CDR3 is TGTGCCAGCAGCCAAGTCCGGGGAGAGACCCAGTACTTC. The full variable domain, completed using reference TRBV14 and TRBJ2-5, is EAGVTQFPSHSVIEKGQTVTLRCDPISGHDNLYWYRRVMGKEIKFLLHFVKESKQDESGMPNNRFLAERTGGTYSTLKVQPAELEDSGVYFCASSQVRGETQYFGPGTRLLVL.